This entry concerns a single T cell receptor beta chain. The antigen is unknown. The data were taken from a study of neoadjuvant nivolumab and ipilimumab in lung cancer. Study findings and constraints: Resected tumors had greater TCR richness and clonality than uninvolved lung. Only two of four nivolumab-treated tumors gained richness and clonality by surgery. Blood richness before therapy tracked richness in tumors resected after neoadjuvant therapy. Only a single major-pathologic-response sample was available for clonality analysis.

The CDR3 runs 14 residues. CDR1 is SNHLY and CDR2 is FYNNEI in the germline V gene. The ends lost 4 bases at V and 4 bases at J; junction bases unmatched: 4. Libraries were prepared by immunoSEQ multiplex PCR; TCRdb keeps only in-frame clonotypes and omits some of them. Of approximately 19,000 clones listed, more than 75% are singletons. This TCR was sampled from an adult with non-small cell lung cancer. This chain uses TRBV2 with TRBJ1-2; 9 bases are a match to TRBD1. Sequences were derived from peripheral blood, sampled before neoadjuvant nivolumab, alone or with ipilimumab. The CDR3 loop is CASSADRGGYGYTF. For the CDR3, the DNA is TGTGCCAGCAGTGCAGACAGGGGGGGCTATGGCTACACCTTC.